The rows below give T cell receptor beta chains drawn from one sample of a study of blood T cell repertoires in COVID-19. TCRdb's table, derived via immunoSEQ multiplex PCR, lists solely in-frame clones and lacks some. Of around 67,000 clones detected, about 80% appear once; the ten largest clones hold 16%. Sample: peripheral blood. These TCRs come from a man older than 75 with active COVID-19. Both conserved end residues are part of each CDR3. Each record gives: V gene, D gene, J gene, clone size, CDR3 DNA, CDR3 protein. D genes are given only for firm matches. Size tells how often a clone was seen (once, few, many) or the class of an expanded clone, and some rows leave it out.

TRBV7-3	-	TRBJ2-3	-	TGTGCCAGCAGCTTAGACAAGTCACCGCGAGATACGCAGTATTTT	CASSLDKSPRDTQYF
TRBV7-3	TRBD2	TRBJ2-5	-	TGTGCCAGCAGCGCTAGCGGGCAAGAGACCCAGTACTTC	CASSASGQETQYF
TRBV28	TRBD1	TRBJ2-2	-	TGTGCCAGCAGTTTCCTGGTGGGACAGGGTCTACCCGGGGAGCTGTTTTTT	CASSFLVGQGLPGELFF
TRBV6-2/TRBV6-3	-	TRBJ1-5	-	TGTGCCAGCAGTATATCCGGGCCGCCGGGATATAGCAATCAGCCCCAGCATTTT	CASSISGPPGYSNQPQHF
TRBV7-2	-	TRBJ2-7	-	TGTGCCAGCAGCTTGGGCAGGGAAATTTCCTACGAGCAGTACTTC	CASSLGREISYEQYF
TRBV6-1	TRBD1	TRBJ1-5	-	TGTGCCAGCAGTGACCCTACAGGGGGCAATCAGCCCCAGCATTTT	CASSDPTGGNQPQHF
TRBV7-7	TRBD2	TRBJ2-5	-	TGTGCCAGCAGCTCCGGACTAGTCCTTGAGGCCCAGTACTTC	CASSSGLVLEAQYF
TRBV28	TRBD2	TRBJ2-1	-	TGTGCCAGCAACGGCGGGAGCCCCCATGAGCAGTTCTTC	CASNGGSPHEQFF
TRBV5-1	TRBD1	TRBJ2-7	-	TGCGCCAGCAGCGAGGGACAGGGTGGTCAGTACGAGCAGTACTTC	CASSEGQGGQYEQYF
TRBV6-2/TRBV6-3	TRBD2	TRBJ2-1	-	TGTGCCAGCAGTTACTCAATTGCGGGGGGGACCTACAATGAGCAGTTCTTC	CASSYSIAGGTYNEQFF
TRBV7-8	TRBD2	TRBJ2-1	-	TGTGCCAGCAGCCCCTGGACTAGCGGGAGCTCTGGGGATGAGCAGTTCTTC	CASSPWTSGSSGDEQFF
TRBV3-1/TRBV3-2	TRBD2	TRBJ2-1	-	TGTGCCAGCAGCCTCCGGACTAGCGGCACCTACAATGAGCAGTTCTTC	CASSLRTSGTYNEQFF
TRBV28	TRBD1	TRBJ1-2	-	TGTGCCAGCAGTTTCGCTCCGAGACAGGGGGCGTTCGGCTATGGCTACACCTTC	CASSFAPRQGAFGYGYTF
TRBV5-4	-	TRBJ2-2	few	TGTGCCGGCGAGGTGGAGTCCGGGGAGCTGTTTTTT	CAGEVESGELFF
TRBV5-1	-	TRBJ1-4	-	TGCGCCAGCGCGGGCCGGGGATTAACAACTAATGAAAAACTGTTTTTT	CASAGRGLTTNEKLFF
TRBV27	-	TRBJ2-1	-	TGTGCCAGCCAGTTGGGAACCGGGACTTTATACAATGAGCAGTTCTTC	CASQLGTGTLYNEQFF
TRBV29-1	-	TRBJ2-2	once	TGCAGCGCTTCTAGGAATTTAGGCACCGGGGAGCTGTTTTTT	CSASRNLGTGELFF
TRBV5-5	-	TRBJ1-3	-	TGTGCCAGCAGCTCGGACTGGTCCACCATATATTTT	CASSSDWSTIYF
TRBV27	TRBD1	TRBJ2-7	few	TGTGCCAGCAGTTTTGGCCGGACAGGGACAAACGAGCAGTACTTC	CASSFGRTGTNEQYF
TRBV7-2	-	TRBJ1-1	few	TGTGCCAGCAGCCTCCCCCAGGGGAAGGGCACTGAAGCTTTCTTT	CASSLPQGKGTEAFF
TRBV10-2	-	TRBJ1-2	-	TGCGCCAGCAGCGTTAAGATGGACATGAGCGCTAACTATGGCTACACCTTC	CASSVKMDMSANYGYTF
TRBV4-3	TRBD2	TRBJ2-3	-	TGCGCCAGCAGCCAAGATCGGGGACTAGCTGGCGGAGATACGCAGTATTTT	CASSQDRGLAGGDTQYF
TRBV29-1	-	TRBJ2-5	once	TGCAGCGTTGTGGAGGGGCAAGAGACCCAGTACTTC	CSVVEGQETQYF
TRBV29-1	-	TRBJ2-3	-	TGCAGCGTTGAAGGAACAGGTGCGGGGATAACAGATACGCAGTATTTT	CSVEGTGAGITDTQYF